One and the same sample provided the 3 T cell receptor beta chains below, sequenced in a study of cytomegalovirus exposure and HLA in healthy donors. Researchers ran the PCR with 60 Vbeta and 13 Jbeta primers. Libraries were prepared by immunoSEQ multiplex PCR; TCRdb keeps only in-frame clonotypes and omits some of them. The table shows some 71,000 clones, with less than 85% occurring only once. Sequencing was performed on PBMCs. Receptors were obtained from a woman aged 45-65 years in good health and CMV-seropositive.

The chain is built from TRBV7-2 and TRBJ1-2, with D possibly matching TRBD1 (5 bases). Trimming left V 5 bases short and J 5 bases short, with 12 bases between. This CDR3 is built from 13 residues. From germline, CDR1 is SGHTA and CDR2 FQGNSA. The CDR3 DNA is TGTGCCAGCAGCCCGACAGATTTTTATGGCTACACCTTC. Translation gives CASSPTDFYGYTF.

The chain combines TRBV30 with TRBJ2-3; 8 bases fit TRBD2. The CDR3 has 15 amino acids. The V gene's germline CDR1 is GTSNPN and CDR2 SVGIG (reference sequence). Germline trimming cut 3 bases from V and 2 bases from J; bases unmatched to any gene: 7. In nucleotides, the CDR3 is TGTGCCTGGAGCCGGAGCGGGAGTACCACAGATACGCAGTATTTT. Translation gives CAWSRSGSTTDTQYF.

The J gene is TRBJ1-3, the V gene TRBV7-6; 9 nucleotides align to TRBD1. This CDR3 contains 16 residues. Per the germline V gene, CDR1 is SGHVS and CDR2 is FNYEAQ. V dropped 5 bases and J dropped 8; count of bases not matched to a gene: 13. This CDR3 is CASSVSSTGGTDTIYF. CDR3 sequence (DNA): TGTGCCAGCAGCGTGAGTTCGACAGGGGGAACGGACACCATATATTTT.